The clone carrying this T cell receptor beta chain was observed a few times. What it binds is not known. CDR3-region Arm-PCR and iRepertoire HTBI primers produced the TCR beta libraries. TCRdb recomputed calls from the multiplex PCR reads with MiXCR, one row per CDR3 protein. The sample lists under 500,000 distinct CDR3 sequences; over 15% were seen once. The data are from a study of regulatory T cells in long-lasting Graves disease. General observations from the study: Persistent patients shared more public clonotypes (about 2,900) than new patients (roughly 1,000).

Time point reported: newly diagnosed GD, antithyroid drugs for less than 3 months. RNA extracted from PBMCs served as the sequencing template. All patients originated from an endocrinology department located in Xi'an, China. These same records also appear under a second study, on T cells in Graves' hyperthyroidism and ophthalmopathy. That paper states: RT-PCR in the first round (using the HTBI primer set) targeted the TCR CDR3. Through a model of 13 V-J features, ophthalmopathy was separated from stable hyperthyroidism.

The sequencing here drew on peripheral blood mononuclear cells (PBMCs), taken at new diagnosis, from a patient treated with antithyroid drugs. The TCR comes from a woman aged 25-40 years with Graves disease.

CDR3 bases: TGTGCCAGCAGCCCGAAAGACGGATACGAGCAGTACTTC. Its translation is CASSPKDGYEQYF. The chain recombines TRBV7-9 with TRBJ2-7; D call uncertain. The CDR3 contains 13 residues. Trimming took off 5 bases at V and 4 bases at J, with 12 bases between the two ends. Germline values: CDR1 SEHNR, CDR2 FQNEAQ (reference sequence).